There are many counts of the clone carrying this TCR beta chain. Its antigen is still unknown. TCRdb analysed the 5' RACE reads with MiXCR anew, one entry per CDR3 protein. The table shows tens of thousands of distinct CDR3 sequences, with approximately 5% occurring only once. These data are taken from a study of CD8 T cells in ankylosing spondylitis. Study results and limitations: The study looked at matched synovial fluid samples from ankylosing spondylitis patients. Disease-linked clones were reported to be significantly enriched there.

Germline V gives CDR1 MNHEY, CDR2 SVGAGI. Trimming removed 4 bases at V and 9 bases at J, with 7 bases between. This CDR3 region has 12 residues. Sequencing was performed on blood, either unsorted or a sorted T cell fraction (not recorded which). The chain uses TRBV6-5 and TRBJ1-6; no firm D call. This receptor was identified in a male donor with ankylosing spondylitis or in good health (not recorded which). The chain's CDR3 is CASSSPPSPLHF. The CDR3 region has the DNA TGTGCCAGCAGTTCCCCTCCTTCACCCCTCCACTTT.